This T cell receptor (beta chain) was found in a study of long-term antiretroviral therapy in people with HIV. With survey level as its setting, the immunoSEQ assay was v3.0. The assay was immunoSEQ multiplex PCR, and TCRdb's table has in-frame clones only and misses some. The table records tens of thousands of clones, more than 65% of them present only once. CDR3 size: 16 residues. Germline loops: CDR1 MNHNY, CDR2 SVGAGI (reference sequence). Trimming took 5 bases from V and 3 from J; bases not matched to a gene: 13. The chain carries TRBV6-6 and TRBJ2-7, with TRBD2 identical over 7 bases. This TCR came from a man younger than 35 with HIV. The material was unsorted PBMCs, obtained 0.1 years before starting antiretroviral therapy. The CDR3 nucleotides read TGTGCCAGCAGTACGACTAGCCAGGCGCGGAGCTACGAGCAGTACTTC. Its protein is CASSTTSQARSYEQYF.